This TCR beta chain emerged from a study of cytomegalovirus exposure and HLA in healthy donors. PCR primers comprised 60 Vbeta and 13 Jbeta primers. The protocol was immunoSEQ multiplex PCR, while the TCRdb copy is restricted to in-frame clones and leaves out a portion. The sample carries around 170,000 clones, roughly 75% recorded once. Sample: PBMCs. The sequence was obtained from a woman in her 30s in good health and CMV-seronegative.

CDR3 nucleotide sequence: TGTGCCAGCAAACCCCCGACAGGGCTATACGGGGAGCTGTTTTTT. Translated: CASKPPTGLYGELFF. The chain combines TRBV6-5 with TRBJ2-2, with TRBD1 identical over 7 bases. Trimming cost V 7 bases and J 7 bases; bases outside gene matches: 12. CDR3 length equals 15 residues. Per the germline V gene, CDR1 is MNHEY and CDR2 is SVGAGI.